This passage covers 22 T cell receptor beta chains from one sample sequenced in a study of cytomegalovirus exposure and HLA in healthy donors. The PCR ran on 60 Vbeta and 13 Jbeta primers. Sequencing was performed with immunoSEQ multiplex PCR; in TCRdb, only in-frame clones are kept and a portion is missing. The sample yields approximately 120,000 clones, around 75% seen once. Sequencing was done on a sample of PBMCs. The receptor source for this set is a woman aged 50 to 65 in good health and CMV-seronegative.

The chain couples TRBV11-2 to TRBJ2-1; tentative D call: TRBD1 (6 bases). From germline, CDR1 is SGHAT and CDR2 FQNNGV. The V end was cut by 5 bases, the J end by 0 bases, with 17 bases between. This CDR3 region has 17 residues. Here the CDR3 DNA reads TGTGCCAGCAGCCGCCTACACACAGGGAGCTCCTACAATGAGCAGTTCTTC. Its translation: CASSRLHTGSSYNEQFF.

The chain has TRBV7-2 and TRBJ2-2; TRBD2 is a possible D gene (5 bases). Per germline, CDR1 SGHTA and CDR2 FQGNSA. V gave up 4 bases and J gave up 4 bases, with 13 bases separating them. There are 15 residues in the CDR3. In DNA, the CDR3 is TGTGCCAGCAGCTCCTTCAGCGGAGCCACCGGGGAGCTGTTTTTT. Protein: CASSSFSGATGELFF.

In this sample, this clone turned up once. The rearrangement joins TRBV5-1 to TRBJ1-3; D is perhaps TRBD1 (6 bases). V lost 2 bases and J lost 2, with 8 bases in between. CDR1 and CDR2 from the germline V gene are SGHRS and YFSETQ. The CDR3 has 14 residues. For the CDR3, the DNA is TGCGCCAGCAGCTTAACAGGGACTGGAAACACCATATATTTT. The encoded protein is CASSLTGTGNTIYF.

About this clone itself: The identical CDR3 is also encoded by other nucleotide sequences in the sample. The chain links TRBV15 to TRBJ2-7, with 10 bases that match TRBD2. J gave up 5 bases and V 1 base, and 2 bases lay outside the gene matches. This CDR3 comprises 14 residues. The V gene's germline CDR1 is LNHNV and CDR2 YYDKDF (reference sequence). CDR3 sequence reads: CATSRGGTSDEQYF. The CDR3 DNA is TGTGCCACCAGCAGAGGGGGGACTAGCGACGAGCAGTACTTC.

This sequence joins TRBV30 and TRBJ2-7, with a possible D match to TRBD1 (5 bases). This CDR3 has 11 residues. Trimming pared 1 base from V and 10 bases from J, leaving 11 bases between. CDR1 is GTSNPN and CDR2 is SVGIG in the germline V gene (reference sequence). CDR3 residues: CAWSAGSAQYF. The CDR3, as DNA: TGTGCCTGGAGTGCAGGGTCGGCCCAGTACTTC.

The J gene is TRBJ2-7, the V gene TRBV7-9; D is perhaps TRBD1 (6 bases). The length of the CDR3 is 15 residues. The germline V gene encodes CDR1 SEHNR and CDR2 FQNEAQ (reference sequence). V shed 4 bases and J shed 6 bases, with 19 bases lying between them. The CDR3 bases are TGTGCCAGCAGCTATGCCTCAGGGGCGATAGTCGAGCAGTACTTC. Translated, it gives CASSYASGAIVEQYF.

The table lists this clone with a count of one. This chain links TRBV15 with TRBJ2-7, with TRBD1 matching over 9 bases. V shed 3 bases and J 6 bases; nucleotides not matched to a gene: 12. Germline loops: CDR1 LNHNV, CDR2 YYDKDF (reference sequence). CDR3 length: 16 amino acids. The CDR3 coding sequence is TGTGCCACCAGCAGTCCGGGACAGGGTGGTTGGGGCGAGCAGTACTTC. Its protein is CATSSPGQGGWGEQYF. Combining the CDR3 with reference TRBV15 and TRBJ2-7 gives the whole variable domain DAMVIQNPRYQVTQFGKPVTLSCSQTLNHNVMYWYQQKSSQAPKLLFHYYDKDFNNEADTPDNFQSRRPNTSFCFLDIRSPGLGDTAMYLCATSSPGQGGWGEQYFGPGTRLTVT.

This chain uses TRBV4-3 with TRBJ1-2; 9 bases agree with TRBD1. The CDR3 loop spans 15 amino acids. CDR1 is LGHNA and CDR2 is YSLEER in the germline V gene. V shed 3 bases, J shed 5 bases, and the junction held 7 bases outside the gene matches. CDR3 protein: CASSHEWTGAYGYTF. The CDR3 DNA follows: TGCGCCAGCAGCCATGAATGGACAGGGGCGTATGGCTACACCTTC.

The V and J genes are TRBV29-1 and TRBJ2-7; TRBD2 matches at 13 bases. V lost 1 base, J lost 2 bases, and 2 bases stayed unmatched. CDR1 is SQVTM, CDR2 ANQGSEA, per germline. This CDR3 contains 15 residues. This CDR3 is CSVEGGTSGAYEQYF. Written as DNA, the CDR3 is TGCAGCGTTGAAGGCGGGACTAGCGGGGCCTACGAGCAGTACTTC.

Details on this clone: Mismatch with germline at one junction end may stem from a read error. The V gene is TRBV4-2, the J gene TRBJ2-7, with 16 bases fitting TRBD2. The CDR3 sequence is 16 residues long. Germline CDR1 is LGHNA and CDR2 is YNFKEQ. CDR3 loop: CASSQEGLAGGYGQYF. CDR3 in DNA: TGTGCCAGCAGCCAAGAGGGACTAGCGGGAGGGTACGGGCAGTACTTC.

The chain has TRBV28 and TRBJ2-1, with 11 nucleotides matching TRBD1. The V gene's germline CDR1 is MDHEN and CDR2 SYDVKM. The V and J ends lost 2 bases and 12 bases, in that order; junction bases with no gene match: 9. The CDR3 runs to 15 residues. CDR3 loop: CASSLPGQGARGQFF. The CDR3 nucleotides read TGTGCCAGCAGTTTACCAGGACAGGGGGCTCGAGGGCAGTTCTTC.

The J gene is TRBJ2-7, the V gene TRBV5-6; 12 nucleotides match TRBD2. The germline gives CDR1 SGHDT, CDR2 YYEEEE. V lost 3 bases to trimming and J lost 6 bases; unmatched junction nucleotides: 10. There are 16 residues in the CDR3. CDR3 amino acids: CASSSPSGRAYGEQYF. The CDR3 DNA follows: TGTGCCAGCAGCTCACCTAGCGGGAGGGCCTATGGCGAGCAGTACTTC.

This CDR3 is CASSPGTSRHNEQFF. CDR3 coding DNA: TGTGCCAGCAGCCCGGGGACTAGCAGACACAATGAGCAGTTCTTC. The chain is built from TRBV9 and TRBJ2-1; 9 bases line up with TRBD2. CDR1 is SGDLS and CDR2 is YYNGEE in the germline V gene. The CDR3 is made up of 15 amino acids. The V and J ends lost 4 bases and 5 bases, in that order; junction bases with no gene match: 7.

The chain recombines TRBV6-5 with TRBJ2-7; TRBD1 matches at 8 bases. CDR1 and CDR2 (germline): MNHEY, SVGAGI. V trimming: 5 bases; J trimming: 5 bases; junction bases outside the gene matches: 11. The CDR3 contains 15 residues. CDR3 nucleotide sequence: TGTGCCAGCAGTCGGGGACAGGTAACCCTCCACGAGCAGTACTTC. Its protein is CASSRGQVTLHEQYF.

This clone is a singleton in its sample. The gene calls are TRBV21-1 and TRBJ2-1; whether TRBD2, the table's D call, matches the DNA was not checked. TRBV21-1 is noted as a pseudogene. The CDR3 is 14 residues long. CDR3 protein: CASDQAGGVDEQFF. The CDR3 region has the DNA TGTGCCAGCGACCAAGCGGGAGGGGTCGATGAGCAGTTCTTC.

With respect to this clone: One junction end disagrees with the germline gene, perhaps due to a read error. J is TRBJ2-2 and V is TRBV15; D possibly corresponds to TRBD2 (5 bases). The length of the CDR3 is 17 residues. From germline, CDR1 is LNHNV and CDR2 YYDKDF (reference sequence). The CDR3: CATSRVGPYSNTGELSF. As DNA, the CDR3 is TGTGCCACCAGCAGAGTAGGGCCCTACTCGAACACCGGGGAGCTGTCTTTT.

The chain links TRBV27 to TRBJ2-7, with D uncertain. CDR1 MNHEY and CDR2 SMNVEV come from the germline V gene (reference sequence). CDR3 length: 13 residues. Trimming removed 2 bases from V and 1 base from J, with 6 bases in between. CDR3 bases: TGTGCCAGCAGTTTAACTCAATCCTACGAGCAGTACTTC. Protein: CASSLTQSYEQYF.

This chain joins TRBV7-6 and TRBJ1-2; 10 nucleotides line up with TRBD1. The CDR3 is 16 residues long. The V and J ends lost 5 bases and 8 bases, in that order; junction bases with no gene match: 14. Germline V CDR1 and CDR2: SGHVS, FNYEAQ. The CDR3 loop reads CASSQIIPGQGRGYTF. CDR3 nucleotide sequence: TGTGCCAGCAGCCAAATTATTCCGGGACAGGGGAGAGGCTACACCTTC.

CDR3 sequence: CAWTVAYEQYF. CDR3 DNA sequence: TGTGCCTGGACGGTCGCCTACGAGCAGTACTTC. The chain recombines TRBV30 with TRBJ2-5; D remains ambiguous. The DNA matches TRBJ2-7 better at its end, which makes the J call doubtful. Per germline, CDR1 GTSNPN and CDR2 SVGIG (reference sequence). The CDR3 has 11 amino acids.

This chain uses TRBV20-1 with TRBJ1-2; 8 bases align to TRBD1. The CDR3 extends over 11 amino acids. Germline lookup yields CDR1 DFQATT and CDR2 SNEGSKA (reference sequence). V dropped 7 bases and J dropped 2; count of bases not matched to a gene: 0. DNA of the CDR3: TGCAGTGGGACAGGGAACTATGGCTACACCTTC. Its protein is CSGTGNYGYTF.

The table lists this clone with a count of one. The CDR3 sequence is CAISGTSGSNEQFF. For the CDR3, the DNA is TGTGCCATCAGCGGGACTAGCGGGAGCAATGAGCAGTTCTTC. The V call is TRBV10-3, the J call TRBJ2-1, with 14 bases fitting TRBD2. V lost 6 bases and J lost 6; bases outside the gene matches: 1. Germline assignment: CDR1 ENHRY and CDR2 SYGVKD. The CDR3 loop spans 14 amino acids.

The chain links TRBV7-2 to TRBJ2-7; perhaps TRBD2 as D (5 bases). V lost 4 bases, J lost 1 base, and 8 bases lay in between. The CDR3 spans 13 residues. CDR1 and CDR2 from the germline V gene are SGHTA and FQGNSA. The CDR3 region has the DNA TGTGCCAGCAGCTCCGGAGGATCCTACGAGCAGTACTTC. This codes for CASSSGGSYEQYF.